This is a list of T cell receptor beta chains from one sample in a study of graft-versus-host responses after intestinal transplantation. Clones were read by immunoSEQ multiplex PCR, and TCRdb kept only the in-frame ones, dropping some. The repertoire holds about 97,000 clones, with roughly 90% as singletons. Sequences were derived from PBMCs, sampled about 450 days after intestinal transplant. Receptor source: a human patient who received an intestinal transplant, so some T cells may come from the graft donor. Both conserved end residues are part of each CDR3. Fields, in order: J gene, D gene, V gene, clone size, CDR3 DNA, CDR3 protein. D genes are given only for firm matches. Clone size, where shown, is once, few, many, or a class for clones that have expanded.

>TRBJ2-5|.|TRBV7-5|.
TGTGCCAGAAACCCCGGGTACTTCCAAGAGACCCAGTACTTC
CARNPGYFQETQYF
>TRBJ2-5|.|TRBV6-6|.
TGTGCCAGCAGGGGCATCCAAGAGACCCAGTACTTC
CASRGIQETQYF
>TRBJ2-7|TRBD1|TRBV6-1|.
TGTGCCAGCAGAAGCCGGGACAGGGCCTACGAGCAGTACTTC
CASRSRDRAYEQYF
>TRBJ2-1|.|TRBV6-5|.
TGTGCCAGCACTGGGGGTAATGAGCAGTTCTTC
CASTGGNEQFF
>TRBJ2-3|TRBD2|TRBV19|once
TGTGCCAGTAGTATTACTAGCGGGGGCCACACAGATACGCAGTATTTT
CASSITSGGHTDTQYF
>TRBJ1-2|.|TRBV6-1|.
TGTGCCAGCGCCCCGGCCAGTACCAACTATGGCTACACCTTC
CASAPASTNYGYTF
>TRBJ2-5|.|TRBV5-6|once
TGTGCCAGCAGCTTGGGGGGCTGGGAGACCCAGTACTTC
CASSLGGWETQYF
>TRBJ1-2|TRBD1|TRBV5-1|few
TGCGCCAGCAGCTTGGTCTCGCAGGGGGCGTTAAATGGCTACACCTTC
CASSLVSQGALNGYTF
>TRBJ1-2|.|TRBV19|.
TGTGCCAGTAGTATATCTGGGGGCTACACCTTC
CASSISGGYTF
>TRBJ2-7|.|TRBV5-4|.
TGTGCCAGCAGCTTGGGTCTAACCTACGAGCAGTACTTC
CASSLGLTYEQYF
>TRBJ1-2|.|TRBV7-8|.
TGTGCCAGCAGCTTAATCACCGACAGGTCGTGGGGCTACACCTTC
CASSLITDRSWGYTF
>TRBJ2-5|.|TRBV7-2|.
TGTGCCAGCAGCTTGCAGGCTGGGGAGACCCAGTACTTC
CASSLQAGETQYF
>TRBJ1-1|.|TRBV7-9|.
TGTGCCAGCAGCTTGCGACAGGAGACAGAAGCTTTCTTT
CASSLRQETEAFF
>TRBJ2-1|TRBD2|TRBV11-3|.
TGTGCCAGCAGCATGCGGGGGGTTACCCACAATGAGCAGTTCTTC
CASSMRGVTHNEQFF
>TRBJ1-5|.|TRBV21-1|few
TGTGCCAGCAGCAAGGAGAGCAATCAGCCCCAGCATTTT
CASSKESNQPQHF
>TRBJ2-7|.|TRBV19|.
TGTGCCAGTAGTATAGCAACAGAGGCCCAGGATCGCGAGCAGTACTTC
CASSIATEAQDREQYF
>TRBJ2-7|.|TRBV5-1|.
TGCGCCAGCAGCCCGTGGACGGCATACGAGCAGTACTTC
CASSPWTAYEQYF
>TRBJ1-5|.|TRBV18|.
TGTGCCAGCTCACCACAGAGGACAGCCTTCAATCAGCCCCAGCATTTT
CASSPQRTAFNQPQHF
>TRBJ1-5|.|TRBV4-1|.
TGCGCCAGCAGCCAAGGACCCGGTCAGCCCCAGCATTTT
CASSQGPGQPQHF
>TRBJ2-7|TRBD1|TRBV29-1|.
TGCAGCGTTGCTCAGGGGGCCTACGAGCAGTACTTC
CSVAQGAYEQYF
>TRBJ1-1|.|TRBV10-3|.
TGTGCCATCAGTGAGGTGACTAACACTGAAGCTTTCTTT
CAISEVTNTEAFF
>TRBJ2-7|.|TRBV7-9|.
TGTGCCAGCGGAACAGGGATTTTGGACGAGCAGTACTTC
CASGTGILDEQYF
>TRBJ2-7|.|TRBV4-1|.
TGCGCCAGCAGCCAGGGGGCGCGCTACGAGCAGTACTTC
CASSQGARYEQYF
>TRBJ1-3|.|TRBV2|.
TGTGCCAGCAGTGCGAGCCTGGGAGGAAACACCATATATTTT
CASSASLGGNTIYF
>TRBJ2-7|.|TRBV1|once
TGCATCCCCAGAATGGGGGACGAGCAGTACTTC
CIPRMGDEQYF
>TRBJ2-3|TRBD1|TRBV18|.
TGTGCCAGCTCACCCGGACAGGGTGATACGCAGTATTTT
CASSPGQGDTQYF
>TRBJ2-1|.|TRBV5-6|.
TGTGCCAGCAGCCAACCCCTAGCTGAGCAGTTCTTC
CASSQPLAEQFF
>TRBJ1-1|TRBD1|TRBV10-3|.
TGTGCCATCAGTGAGTCGAGGGACAGGGCCGCCGAAGCTTTCTTT
CAISESRDRAAEAFF
>TRBJ1-1|.|TRBV5-1|.
TGCGCCAGCAGCCGGGTCCCGATGAACACTGAAGCTTTCTTT
CASSRVPMNTEAFF
>TRBJ2-3|TRBD1|TRBV7-2|.
TGTGCCAGCAGCGCCGGGACAGGGATACATTTT
CASSAGTGIHF
>TRBJ1-6|.|TRBV5-5|few
TGTGCCAGCAGCTTGGAGGGTCAGGGCAGTTCACCCCTCCACTTT
CASSLEGQGSSPLHF
>TRBJ2-1|TRBD2|TRBV5-6|.
TGTGCCAGCAGCTTGGCCCGAGCGGGAGGATACAATGAGCAGTTCTTC
CASSLARAGGYNEQFF
>TRBJ2-5|.|TRBV11-2|.
TGTGCCAGCAGCTTAGGCTCAGGGGAGACCCAGTACTTC
CASSLGSGETQYF
>TRBJ1-2|TRBD1|TRBV5-1|once
TGCGCCAGCAGCTCACAGGGGGGGTTGGACGGCTACGCCTTC
CASSSQGGLDGYAF
>TRBJ2-1|TRBD1|TRBV5-1|once
TGCGCCAGCAGCTTGACCGGGACAGGGATAGATGAGCAGTTCTTC
CASSLTGTGIDEQFF
>TRBJ1-2|TRBD1|TRBV7-2|.
TGTGCCAGCAGCTTACGACAGGGTTCTAACTATGGCTACACCTTC
CASSLRQGSNYGYTF
>TRBJ1-1|.|TRBV9|.
TGTGCCAGCAGCCCGGGAGGAATGAACACTGAAGCTTTCTTT
CASSPGGMNTEAFF
>TRBJ2-5|.|TRBV7-9|.
TGTGCCAGCAGCTCCAACCCGGCGCCGAAACGTTGGGAGACCCAGTACTTC
CASSSNPAPKRWETQYF
>TRBJ1-2|TRBD1|TRBV10-3|.
TGTGCCACCCTAGGGGGCGGCGATGGCTACACCTTC
CATLGGGDGYTF
>TRBJ1-1|.|TRBV7-2|.
TGTGCCAGCAGCCCGCGCGGGGGTTTAGGGAACACTGAAGCTTTCTTT
CASSPRGGLGNTEAFF
>TRBJ2-6|.|TRBV6-1|.
TGTGCCAGCAGTGAAGCCCGGGCAGGGCTAGGGACCGTCCTGACTTTC
CASSEARAGLGTVLTF
>TRBJ1-1|.|TRBV6-5|.
TGTGCCAGCAGTTACCCTATCACTGAAGCTTTCTTT
CASSYPITEAFF
>TRBJ2-1|.|TRBV11-2|.
TGTGCCAGCAGCTTAATTCGGGGGAGCCACAATGAGCAGTTCTTC
CASSLIRGSHNEQFF
>TRBJ2-7|.|TRBV2|.
TGTGCCAGCACCGGCCCCAGCTACGAGCAGTACTTC
CASTGPSYEQYF
>TRBJ2-5|.|TRBV7-9|.
TGTGCCAGCAGCCGGAGCTCAGGGCTCGGGGAGACCCAGTACTTC
CASSRSSGLGETQYF
>TRBJ1-5|.|TRBV6-6|.
TGTGCCAGCAGAGAGAGCAATCAGCCCCAGCATTTT
CASRESNQPQHF
>TRBJ1-5|.|TRBV4-1|few
TGCGCCAGCAGCCAAGACCCTGGGGCCGATACAAGTTATCAGCCCCAGCATTTT
CASSQDPGADTSYQPQHF
>TRBJ2-1|TRBD1|TRBV18|.
TGTGCCAGCTCACGGGACAGTTACAATGAGCAGTTCTTC
CASSRDSYNEQFF
>TRBJ2-7|.|TRBV11-2|.
TGTGCCAGCAGGGATCCTAAGGCGTCCTACGAGCAGTACTTC
CASRDPKASYEQYF
>TRBJ2-7|TRBD2|TRBV18|.
TGTGCCAGCTCCAAGTCGGGGGGACACGAGCAGTACTTC
CASSKSGGHEQYF
>TRBJ2-7|TRBD2|TRBV13|few
TGTGCCAGCAGCCTAAGTAGCGGGGTGCCCTACGAGCAGTACTTC
CASSLSSGVPYEQYF
>TRBJ1-5|TRBD1|TRBV2|.
TGTGCCAGCACCAGGGGGACAGGCCTTCATAGCAATCAGCCCCAGCATTTT
CASTRGTGLHSNQPQHF
>TRBJ1-5|.|TRBV19|.
TGTGCCAGTAGTATTGAGGGGACGAGCAATCAGCCCCAGCATTTT
CASSIEGTSNQPQHF
>TRBJ2-7|.|TRBV18|.
TGTGCCAGCTCACCATTTTCGACAGCTAACTCCTACGAGCAGTACTTC
CASSPFSTANSYEQYF
>TRBJ1-5|.|TRBV9|.
TGTGCCAGCAGCCCGTCAGTTAGCAATCAGCCCCAGCATTTT
CASSPSVSNQPQHF